The 21 T cell receptor beta chains presented below share a single source sample, sequenced in a study of blood T cells in healthy people across ages. The use of a sample-barcoded 5' primer and a J-beta primer mix characterized a second PCR of about 7 to 12 cycles. Each CDR3 protein is one row after TCRdb ran MiXCR on the 5' RACE reads. The data contain about 1,400,000 distinct CDR3 sequences, around 42% of them seen just once; the ten biggest clones take up approximately 7.9%. The sequenced sample consisted of blood. The origin of the receptors is a woman aged 18-29 years in good health.

The chain couples TRBV7-6 to TRBJ1-5, with TRBD1 matching over 9 bases. Germline CDR1 SGHVS, CDR2 FNYEAQ. The junction had 6 bases not matched to a gene; V was cut back by 4 bases and J by 5 bases. The CDR3 is 15 amino acids. The CDR3 sequence is CASSSQGAGDQPQHF. CDR3 coding DNA: TGTGCCAGCAGCTCACAGGGGGCGGGGGATCAGCCCCAGCATTTT. The entire variable domain, with the rest obtained from reference TRBV7-6 and TRBJ1-5, is as follows: GAGVSQSPRYKVTKRGQDVALRCDPISGHVSLYWYRQALGQGPEFLTYFNYEAQQDKSGLPNDRFSAERPEGSISTLTIQRTEQRDSAMYRCASSSQGAGDQPQHFGDGTRLSIL.

This clonotype was observed a few times. Just one base apart from a much larger clone, this may be a read error. The chain is built from TRBV12-3 or TRBV12-4 and TRBJ1-2; D call uncertain. The CDR3 runs to 11 residues. Trimming shortened V by 2 bases and J by 8 bases, and 6 bases separated the two germline ends. This chain's CDR3 is CASSLWGGYTF. The CDR3 DNA reads TGTGCCAGCAGTTTATGGGGAGGCTACACCTTC.

The chain recombines TRBV4-1 with TRBJ1-2; D remains unclear. This CDR3 contains 15 residues. CDR1 is MGHRA, CDR2 YSYEKL, per germline. The V end lost 0 bases, the J end lost 8 bases, and 16 bases lay between the germline ends. The CDR3 DNA sequence: TGCGCCAGCAGCCAAGATGTGGTTACTCGGGGAGGCTACACCTTC. It encodes CASSQDVVTRGGYTF.

The chain uses TRBV2 and TRBJ2-6, with a weak D call TRBD1 (5 bases). Trimming shortened V by 7 bases and J by 0 bases, and 7 bases separated the two germline ends. The germline V gene has CDR1 SNHLY and CDR2 FYNNEI. This CDR3 contains 14 residues. CDR3 coding DNA: TGTGCCAGCAAGGGGAACTCTGGGGCCAACGTCCTGACTTTC. Translated: CASKGNSGANVLTF.

This chain links TRBV7-2 with TRBJ1-5; D gene unclear. This CDR3 comprises 15 residues. CDR1 SGHTA and CDR2 FQGNSA come from the germline V gene. The V end lost 4 bases, the J end lost 2 bases, and 12 bases lay between the germline ends. The CDR3 DNA sequence: TGTGCCAGCAGCTATAAGGACGGGGGCAATCAGCCCCAGCATTTT. It encodes CASSYKDGGNQPQHF.

In its sample, this clonotype was seen once. One end of the junction varies from germline; a read error may be responsible. The chain couples TRBV5-8 to TRBJ1-2, with unresolved D. Germline CDR1 reads SGHTS; CDR2 reads YDEGEE. The CDR3 spans 14 residues. The chain's CDR3 is CASSGRLRGYGDTF. DNA for the CDR3: TGTGCCAGCAGCGGACGACTCCGAGGCTATGGCGACACCTTC.

A word on this clonotype: A much larger clone lies a single base off, so this may be a read error. The CDR3 sequence is CASNPGQGAYEQYF. CDR3 in DNA: TGTGCCAGCAACCCGGGACAGGGGGCCTACGAGCAGTACTTC. V usage is TRBV28 and J usage is TRBJ2-7; 11 bases agree with TRBD1. V dropped 7 bases and J dropped 2; count of bases not matched to a gene: 4. The CDR3 runs 14 residues. CDR1 is MDHEN and CDR2 is SYDVKM in the germline V gene.

This clonotype was detected once. A much larger clone lies one base from this, so it may be a read error. The chain combines TRBV28 with TRBJ2-7, with 7 nucleotides matching TRBD1. Germline V gene sequence: CDR1 MDHEN, CDR2 SYDVKM. The CDR3 has 14 amino acids. V lost 3 bases to trimming and J lost 4 bases; unmatched junction nucleotides: 6. CDR3 sequence reads: CASSFSDRQYEQYF. The CDR3 DNA sequence: TGTGCCAGCAGTTTCTCGGACAGGCAGTACGAGCAGTACTTC.

Notes on this clonotype: At one end the junction does not follow the germline gene, possibly because of a read error. The rearrangement links TRBV18 to TRBJ2-4, with D possibly matching TRBD1 (6 bases). The germline V gene encodes CDR1 KGHSH and CDR2 LQKENI. The CDR3 spans 15 residues. The CDR3 bases are TGTGCTAGCTCACCCGGGCAGGGGACCAAAAACATTCAGTACTTC. Translation: CASSPGQGTKNIQYF.

The genes are TRBV4-1 and TRBJ1-4; 8 nucleotides line up with TRBD1. V lost 1 base and J lost 14; bases outside the gene matches: 6. Germline V lookup: CDR1 MGHRA, CDR2 YSYEKL. CDR3 length equals 13 residues. DNA for the CDR3: TGCGCCAGCAGCCAAGGGGGGACAGGAGGGCTGTTTTTT. Translation: CASSQGGTGGLFF.

This chain joins TRBV5-1 and TRBJ1-4, with D possibly TRBD1 on 6 matching bases. Germline CDR1 reads SGHRS; CDR2 reads YFSETQ. Trimming took 4 bases from V and 2 from J, leaving 12 bases between them. This CDR3 contains 15 residues. The CDR3 protein is CASSVTGYTNEKLFF. The CDR3 DNA reads as TGCGCCAGCAGCGTGACAGGTTATACTAATGAAAAACTGTTTTTT. Using reference TRBV5-1 and TRBJ1-4 for the parts outside the CDR3, the full variable domain is KAGVTQTPRYLIKTRGQQVTLSCSPISGHRSVSWYQQTPGQGLQFLFEYFSETQRNKGNFPGRFSGRQFSNSRSEMNVSTLELGDSALYLCASSVTGYTNEKLFFGSGTQLSVL.

This chain links TRBV10-2 with TRBJ1-6, with D perhaps matching TRBD1 (5 bases). There are 14 residues in the CDR3. Germline V CDR1 and CDR2: WSHSY, SAAADI. Trimming removed 6 bases from V and 7 bases from J, with 13 bases in between. CDR3 protein: CASSEPSGNSPLHF. The CDR3 DNA reads TGCGCCAGCAGCGAACCCTCAGGGAATTCACCCCTCCACTTT.

This clonotype appeared a few times. This rearrangement joins TRBV20-1 to TRBJ2-1; 11 bases fit TRBD2. This CDR3 is built from 15 residues. Germline V gives CDR1 DFQATT, CDR2 SNEGSKA (reference sequence). With 2 bases clipped from V and 6 bases from J, the junction kept 6 bases outside the gene matches. The CDR3 sequence: CSARSLAGGFNEQFF. The CDR3 bases are TGCAGTGCTAGAAGCCTAGCGGGAGGTTTCAATGAGCAGTTCTTC.

The chain joins TRBV20-1 to TRBJ1-5; D possibly corresponds to TRBD1 (6 bases). Germline CDR1 DFQATT, CDR2 SNEGSKA (reference sequence). The CDR3 is made up of 15 amino acids. V lost 6 bases and J 3 bases, leaving 18 bases between the germline ends. CDR3 in DNA: TGCAGTGCCATTATTTCGACAGGTCCCAATCAGCCCCAGCATTTT. This codes for CSAIISTGPNQPQHF.

The gene calls are TRBV20-1 and TRBJ2-4, with 7 nucleotides matching TRBD2. Trimming took 0 bases from V and 8 from J; bases not matched to a gene: 13. The CDR3 contains 16 residues. The germline V gene encodes CDR1 DFQATT and CDR2 SNEGSKA (reference sequence). The CDR3: CSARDTAGLADHIQYF. The DNA for the CDR3 is TGCAGTGCTAGAGATACGGCCGGGCTAGCGGATCACATTCAGTACTTC.

V gene TRBV10-3 combines with J gene TRBJ2-1, with 14 bases fitting TRBD2. This CDR3 has 19 amino acids. The germline V gene encodes CDR1 ENHRY and CDR2 SYGVKD. Trimming cost V 2 bases and J 0 bases; bases outside gene matches: 6. As DNA, the CDR3 is TGTGCCATCAGTGAGGGACTAGCGGGGGGTAAAAGCTCCTACAATGAGCAGTTCTTC. Translated, it gives CAISEGLAGGKSSYNEQFF.

Regarding this clonotype: This may come from a read error, since a much larger clone is one base off. This sequence joins TRBV4-1 and TRBJ2-1, with D possibly matching TRBD2 (5 bases). Germline assignment: CDR1 MGHRA and CDR2 YSYEKL. This CDR3 is 16 amino acids long. CDR3 DNA sequence: TGCGCCAGCGGCCAAGGTGAGCGGTCCTCCTACAATGAGCAGTTCTTC. Amino acids: CASGQGERSSYNEQFF.

The sample holds a few counts of this clonotype. This chain uses TRBV29-1 with TRBJ2-3, with 10 nucleotides matching TRBD2. The J segment lost 0 bases and the V segment lost 3 bases, leaving 6 bases of the junction unmatched. The CDR3 length is 16 residues. The germline gives CDR1 SQVTM, CDR2 ANQGSEA. CDR3: CSVEGTSVTSTDTQYF. CDR3 nucleotide sequence: TGCAGCGTTGAGGGGACTAGCGTGACTAGCACAGATACGCAGTATTTT.

In regard to this clonotype: One end of the junction does not line up with germline, which may come from a read error. The genes are TRBV9 and TRBJ1-5; no definite D call. Germline-derived CDR1 and CDR2 are SGDLS and YYNGEE. The CDR3 length is 13 residues. The DNA for the CDR3 is TGTGCCAACAGCCCTAGCTCCAATCAGCCCCAGCATTTT. This sequence encodes CANSPSSNQPQHF. The variable domain in full, with the rest retrieved from reference TRBV9 and TRBJ1-5, is DSGVTQTPKHLITATGQRVTLRCSPRSGDLSVYWYQQSLDQGLQFLIQYYNGEERAKGNILERFSAQQFPDLHSELNLSSLELGDSALYFCANSPSSNQPQHFGDGTRLSIL.

This chain links TRBV27 with TRBJ1-4; D perhaps matches TRBD1 (5 bases). The V gene's germline CDR1 is MNHEY and CDR2 SMNVEV (reference sequence). Trimming shortened V by 5 bases and J by 7 bases, and 14 bases separated the two germline ends. The CDR3 contains 14 residues. The CDR3 reads CASSGGGLLEKLFF. Here the CDR3 DNA reads TGTGCCAGCAGTGGCGGGGGGTTACTTGAAAAACTGTTTTTT.

In this sample, this clonotype turned up a few times. The rearrangement uses TRBV29-1 and TRBJ1-5; 8 bases line up with TRBD1. The V and J ends lost 6 bases and 0 bases, in that order; junction bases with no gene match: 7. In germline, CDR1 is SQVTM, CDR2 ANQGSEA. The length of the CDR3 is 15 residues. CDR3 in DNA: TGCAGCGTAGGGACAGGCCAAAGTAGCAATCAGCCCCAGCATTTT. It encodes CSVGTGQSSNQPQHF.